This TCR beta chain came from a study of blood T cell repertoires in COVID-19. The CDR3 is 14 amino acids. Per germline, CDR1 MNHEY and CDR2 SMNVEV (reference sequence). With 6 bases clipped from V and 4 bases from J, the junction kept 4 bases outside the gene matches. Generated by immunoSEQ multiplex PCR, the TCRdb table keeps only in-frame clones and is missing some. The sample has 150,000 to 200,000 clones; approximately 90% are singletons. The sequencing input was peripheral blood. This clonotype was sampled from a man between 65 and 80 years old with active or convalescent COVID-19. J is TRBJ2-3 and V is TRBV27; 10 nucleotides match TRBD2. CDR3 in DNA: TGTGCCAGCAGACTAGCGGGATACGCAGATACGCAGTATTTT. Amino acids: CASRLAGYADTQYF.